These 11 T cell receptor beta chains originate from one sample sequenced in a study of blood T cell repertoires in COVID-19. Here immunoSEQ multiplex PCR was the method, and the copy in TCRdb shows in-frame clones only, minus some. This table has over 150,000 clones, more than 60% appearing once. Material for sequencing was peripheral blood. These receptors were obtained from a woman in her fifties or sixties with acute or convalescent COVID-19.

The chain couples TRBV4-2 to TRBJ2-2; TRBD1 is a possible D gene (6 bases). Per germline, CDR1 LGHNA and CDR2 YNFKEQ. V was clipped by 0 bases and J by 4 bases, with 15 bases between them. CDR3 length: 17 amino acids. CDR3 coding DNA: TGTGCCAGCAGCCAAGAAGTTCAGGGGCGGGTCACCGGGGAGCTGTTTTTT. Its translation: CASSQEVQGRVTGELFF.

The gene calls are TRBV27 and TRBJ2-2, with a possible D match to TRBD2 (5 bases). Germline V gene data show CDR1 as MNHEY and CDR2 as SMNVEV (reference sequence). The V end was cut by 3 bases, the J end by 5 bases, with 10 bases between. This CDR3 is built from 14 residues. This chain's CDR3 is CASSFMGVTGELFF. In DNA form, the CDR3 reads TGTGCCAGCAGTTTTATGGGAGTTACCGGGGAGCTGTTTTTT.

This rearrangement joins TRBV11-2 to TRBJ2-1; TRBD2 matches 7 bases. Looked up from germline, CDR1 is SGHAT and CDR2 is FQNNGV. V lost 3 bases and J lost 8; bases outside the gene matches: 4. The CDR3 is made up of 13 amino acids. In nucleotides, the CDR3 is TGTGCCAGCAGCTTTGGACTAGTTCATGAGCAGTTCTTC. It specifies CASSFGLVHEQFF.

This clone was recorded once. This sequence joins TRBV9 and TRBJ2-5; a possible D gene is TRBD1 (6 bases). The CDR3 runs 16 residues. V dropped 1 base and J dropped 5 bases, with 18 bases sitting between them. Per the germline V gene, CDR1 is SGDLS and CDR2 is YYNGEE. Written as DNA, the CDR3 is TGTGCCAGCAGCGTATCAACAGGGACCAGCCTGGAGACCCAGTACTTC. Translating gives CASSVSTGTSLETQYF.

The chain couples TRBV10-1 to TRBJ2-3; D perhaps matches TRBD1 (5 bases). CDR1 and CDR2 (germline): WNHNN, SYGVQD (reference sequence). The V end lost 2 bases, the J end lost 9 bases, and 18 bases lay between the germline ends. The CDR3 spans 15 residues. The CDR3 DNA follows: TGCGCCAGCAGTGAGGGCAGACAGAATCAGAAAACGCAGTATTTT. This gives the protein CASSEGRQNQKTQYF.

The chain carries TRBV7-2 and TRBJ1-3; D is ambiguous. V was cut by 5 bases and J by 0 bases, with 8 bases left in between. The CDR3 is 14 residues long. The germline V gene has CDR1 SGHTA and CDR2 FQGNSA. The CDR3 nucleotides are TGTGCCAGCAGCCCCAGTCCCTCTGGAAACACCATATATTTT. This sequence encodes CASSPSPSGNTIYF.

This sequence joins TRBV3-1 (or the pseudogene TRBV3-2) and TRBJ2-7; a weak D match, TRBD2 (6 bases). The germline CDR1 and CDR2 sequences are LGHDT and YNNKEL (reference sequence). V was trimmed by 1 base and J by 5 bases, leaving 9 bases between them. This CDR3 has 13 amino acids. CDR3 in amino acids: CASSQGGRNEQYF. CDR3 nucleotide sequence: TGTGCCAGCAGCCAAGGTGGGAGGAACGAGCAGTACTTC.

The chain links TRBV7-6 to TRBJ2-1; tentatively, D is TRBD2 (6 bases). Trimming pared 4 bases from V and 0 bases from J, leaving 16 bases between. Germline CDR1 reads SGHVS; CDR2 reads FNYEAQ. This CDR3 has 17 residues. CDR3 DNA: TGTGCCAGCAGCTCCCAACTAGCTGCCTACTCCTACAATGAGCAGTTCTTC. Translating gives CASSSQLAAYSYNEQFF. Full variable domain (rest looked up from reference TRBV7-6 and TRBJ2-1): GAGVSQSPRYKVTKRGQDVALRCDPISGHVSLYWYRQALGQGPEFLTYFNYEAQQDKSGLPNDRFSAERPEGSISTLTIQRTEQRDSAMYRCASSSQLAAYSYNEQFFGPGTRLTVL.

The rearrangement links TRBV30 to TRBJ2-1, with 9 bases fitting TRBD2. This CDR3 comprises 13 residues. The V segment lost 5 bases and the J segment 4 bases; nucleotides outside the gene matches: 3. Germline V gives CDR1 GTSNPN, CDR2 SVGIG (reference sequence). The CDR3 sequence: CAWHAGGYNEQFF. The CDR3 region has the DNA TGTGCCTGGCACGCGGGAGGGTACAATGAGCAGTTCTTC.

The CDR3 sequence: CASSPTGGSWHTEAFF. In DNA, the CDR3 is TGTGCCAGCAGCCCTACTGGGGGCTCGTGGCACACTGAAGCTTTCTTT. V gene TRBV14 combines with J gene TRBJ1-1; weak D call: TRBD1 (6 bases). Deletions cut 4 bases from V and 3 bases from J, with 18 bases between. The CDR3 totals 16 residues. The germline gives CDR1 SGHDN, CDR2 FVKESK. Full variable domain (rest looked up from reference TRBV14 and TRBJ1-1): EAGVTQFPSHSVIEKGQTVTLRCDPISGHDNLYWYRRVMGKEIKFLLHFVKESKQDESGMPNNRFLAERTGGTYSTLKVQPAELEDSGVYFCASSPTGGSWHTEAFFGQGTRLTVV.

The chain couples TRBV18 to TRBJ1-6; 9 positions agree with TRBD1. Germline CDR1 and CDR2: KGHSH and LQKENI. With V trimmed by 3 bases and J by 9 bases, 6 bases remained unmatched. The CDR3 has 15 amino acids. The CDR3 is CASSPWDREASPLHF. Written as DNA, the CDR3 is TGTGCCAGCTCACCCTGGGACAGGGAGGCTTCACCCCTCCACTTT.